This entry lists 11 T cell receptor beta chains sequenced from one sample in a study of cytomegalovirus exposure and HLA in healthy donors (dated by TCRdb to between 2016 and 2019). Receptor libraries were prepared by the immunoSEQ multiplex PCR assay. For the multiplex PCR, a mixture combining 60 forward primers for TCR Vbeta segments and 13 reverse primers for TCR Jbeta segments was used. TCRdb limited this immuneACCESS table to in-frame rearrangements with V and J called. A share of clones is missing; checked studies link under half to unresolved V genes, and the rest is unexplained. The sample yields more than 150,000 clones; about 80% were counted once. About 14% of the sample rests with the top ten. Source material: PBMCs. The source of these receptors is a man aged 45-65 years in good health and CMV-seropositive.

This clone was found once. The rearrangement links TRBV5-1 to TRBJ1-6; tentative D call: TRBD1 (6 bases). The CDR3 is 17 amino acids. V was trimmed by 4 bases and J by 3 bases, leaving 17 bases between them. CDR1 and CDR2 (germline): SGHRS, YFSETQ. This CDR3 is CASSPPGVRGYNSPLHF. The CDR3 DNA is TGCGCCAGCAGCCCACCCGGCGTCAGGGGCTATAATTCACCCCTCCACTTT.

The gene calls are TRBV11-2 and TRBJ1-1; D possibly corresponds to TRBD1 (6 bases). Germline V gene data show CDR1 as SGHAT and CDR2 as FQNNGV. Trimming pared 0 bases from V and 0 bases from J, leaving 11 bases between. The CDR3 is 16 amino acids. The CDR3 reads CASSLDRGTLNTEAFF. Here the CDR3 DNA reads TGTGCCAGCAGCTTAGATCGAGGGACACTGAACACTGAAGCTTTCTTT.

The chain uses TRBV7-8 and TRBJ1-2; TRBD1 is a possible D gene (5 bases). The germline V gene encodes CDR1 SGHVS and CDR2 FQNEAQ. This CDR3 spans 14 amino acids. Trimming removed 2 bases from V and 5 bases from J, with 12 bases in between. The CDR3 here is CASSLRARVYGYTF. DNA for the CDR3: TGTGCCAGCAGCTTAAGGGCCAGGGTGTATGGCTACACCTTC.

This clone has only a few counts. The rearrangement uses TRBV4-3 and TRBJ1-1; TRBD1 is a possible D gene (5 bases). Germline assignment: CDR1 LGHNA and CDR2 YSLEER. CDR3 size: 17 residues. The ends were cut back, 1 base at V and 3 bases at J, with 18 bases in the middle. CDR3 in amino acids: CASSQGGTWGEDTEAFF. The CDR3 DNA reads TGCGCCAGCAGCCAAGGAGGGACTTGGGGCGAGGACACTGAAGCTTTCTTT.

The rearrangement uses TRBV28 and TRBJ2-2; maybe TRBD1 (5 bases). The V and J ends lost 6 bases and 4 bases respectively, with 15 bases between them. Germline V gene data show CDR1 as MDHEN and CDR2 as SYDVKM. The CDR3 consists of 15 residues. In DNA form, the CDR3 reads TGTGCCAGCAGGGCCCAGGGTACGAGCACCGGGGAGCTGTTTTTT. The encoded protein is CASRAQGTSTGELFF.

The chain combines TRBV28 with TRBJ2-7, with TRBD1 identical over 9 bases. The V gene's germline CDR1 is MDHEN and CDR2 SYDVKM. The J segment lost 3 bases and the V segment lost 6 bases, leaving 12 bases of the junction unmatched. This CDR3 has 16 amino acids. The CDR3, as DNA: TGTGCCAGCAGCCCTTATGTACAGGGGGCCTTCTACGAGCAGTACGTC. Its protein is CASSPYVQGAFYEQYV.

This clone was seen a single time. This sequence joins TRBV13 and TRBJ1-2; 7 nucleotides agree with TRBD1. The V gene's germline CDR1 is PRHDT and CDR2 FYEKMQ (reference sequence). Germline trimming cut 2 bases from V and 4 bases from J; bases unmatched to any gene: 4. CDR3 length: 14 residues. The DNA for the CDR3 is TGTGCCAGCAGCTTAACCGGGACAGCCTATGGCTACACCTTC. This codes for CASSLTGTAYGYTF.

The chain recombines TRBV7-3 with TRBJ2-2; D ambiguous. Germline CDR1 and CDR2: SGHTA and FQGTGA. V was pared by 5 bases and J by 5 bases, with 12 bases between. The CDR3 length is 14 residues. For the CDR3, the DNA is TGTGCCAGCAGCACCACGTCCGGGACCGGGGAGCTGTTTTTT. Translating it yields CASSTTSGTGELFF. Together with reference TRBV7-3 and TRBJ2-2, the CDR3 gives the full variable domain: GAGVSQTPSNKVTEKGKYVELRCDPISGHTALYWYRQSLGQGPEFLIYFQGTGAADDSGLPNDRFFAVRPEGSVSTLKIQRTERGDSAVYLCASSTTSGTGELFFGEGSRLTVL.

The rearrangement links TRBV9 to TRBJ1-4, with D tentatively TRBD1 (5 bases). This CDR3 is built from 16 residues. The V gene's germline CDR1 is SGDLS and CDR2 YYNGEE. V was shortened by 0 bases and J by 12 bases, with 21 bases between the two germline ends. CDR3 amino acids: CASSVGGGVFDPQLFF. The CDR3 DNA reads as TGTGCCAGCAGCGTAGGGGGGGGAGTCTTCGATCCGCAACTGTTTTTT.

The rearrangement joins TRBV27 to TRBJ2-3, with TRBD2 matching over 8 bases. The trim removed 6 bases at V and 8 bases at J, leaving 22 bases unmatched. Germline-derived CDR1 and CDR2 are MNHEY and SMNVEV (reference sequence). The CDR3 runs to 18 residues. The CDR3 here is CASSSKAGGPQYRITQYF. CDR3 nucleotides: TGTGCCAGCAGCTCCAAGGCGGGGGGCCCACAATATCGAATTACGCAGTATTTT.

This chain connects TRBV15 to TRBJ2-1, with D possibly being TRBD1 (5 bases). The CDR3 has 12 residues. Germline CDR1 LNHNV, CDR2 YYDKDF (reference sequence). V was pared by 5 bases and J by 7 bases, with 9 bases between. The CDR3 DNA follows: TGTGCCACCAGCGGCAGGGTTAATGAGCAGTTCTTC. This translates into CATSGRVNEQFF.